This T cell receptor beta chain was captured in a study of Graves' ophthalmopathy and Graves' hyperthyroidism. As for the study in general: There was a collection of peripheral blood at initial diagnosis, before any treatment. Whole-study results and caveats: In blood, most expanded thyroid clonotypes above 0.001 frequency were also detected.

Exclusion applied to patients with other autoimmune diseases, uncontrolled infections, pregnancy or lactation. The sequenced template was RNA, covering the TCR beta CDR3 region. RT-PCR was first run with HTBI primers, then multiplex PCR in a second round. One entry per CDR3 protein results from TCRdb running MiXCR on the multiplex PCR reads. The data show roughly 350,000 distinct CDR3 sequences, roughly a sixth seen once. V shed 3 bases and J shed 7 bases, with 12 bases lying between them. The CDR3 spans 14 residues. Per the germline V gene, CDR1 is SGHAT and CDR2 is FQNNGV. This clonotype was counted at least ten times. The antigen remains unidentified.

Sample: peripheral blood. The sequence was collected from an adult woman with stable Graves' hyperthyroidism. V gene TRBV11-2 combines with J gene TRBJ2-2; the D gene is possibly TRBD2 (5 bases). The CDR3 is CASSLGVGIGELFF. DNA of the CDR3: TGTGCCAGCAGCTTGGGTGTCGGGATCGGGGAGCTGTTTTTT.